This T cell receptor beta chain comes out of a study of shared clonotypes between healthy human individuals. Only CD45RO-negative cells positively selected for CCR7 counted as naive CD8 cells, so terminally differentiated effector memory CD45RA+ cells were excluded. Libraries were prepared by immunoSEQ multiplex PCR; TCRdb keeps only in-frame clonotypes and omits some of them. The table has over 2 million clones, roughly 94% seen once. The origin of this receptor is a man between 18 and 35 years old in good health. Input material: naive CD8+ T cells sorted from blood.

Here the CDR3 reads CASSQEDPSGSSQDTQYF. The CDR3 DNA reads as TGCGCCAGCAGCCAAGAGGATCCTAGCGGGTCCTCTCAGGATACGCAGTATTTT. The chain employs TRBV4-1 and TRBJ2-3; 8 bases are shared with TRBD2. The CDR3 consists of 18 residues. The germline CDR1 and CDR2 sequences are MGHRA and YSYEKL. V gave up 0 bases and J gave up 6 bases; unmatched junction bases: 14.